The next 5 T cell receptor beta chains were all read from a single sample in a study of tumor-infiltrating lymphocytes in oesophageal squamous cell carcinoma. One entry per CDR3 protein, called by TCRdb with MiXCR from the PCR reads. This table has about 21,000 distinct CDR3 sequences, approximately 40% appearing once. The specimen sequenced was esophageal tumor tissue. The receptors shown here come from a male donor with esophageal squamous cell carcinoma.

This clonotype showed up just a few times. The chain couples TRBV7-2 to TRBJ2-1, with 13 positions matching TRBD2. Germline loops: CDR1 SGHTA, CDR2 FQGNSA. The CDR3 is made up of 18 amino acids. V shed 5 bases, J shed 0 bases, and the junction held 7 bases outside the gene matches. In DNA form, the CDR3 reads TGTGCCAGCAGCAGGACTAGCGGGGGACAAAGCTCCTACAATGAGCAGTTCTTC. This translates into CASSRTSGGQSSYNEQFF.

This clonotype showed up many times. The genes are TRBV7-8 and TRBJ1-2; 11 bases match TRBD1. V was pared by 1 base and J by 7 bases, with 5 bases of the junction left unmatched. Germline V lookup: CDR1 SGHVS, CDR2 FQNEAQ. This CDR3 has 15 residues. This CDR3 is CASSLDGQGAGGYTF. The CDR3 region has the DNA TGTGCCAGCAGCTTAGACGGACAGGGGGCAGGTGGCTACACCTTC.

This clonotype was counted many times. The rearrangement joins TRBV19 to TRBJ1-1; tentatively, D is TRBD1 (5 bases). V shed 8 bases and J shed 4 bases, with 14 bases lying between them. From germline, CDR1 is LNHDA and CDR2 SQIVND (reference sequence). The CDR3 runs 13 residues. CDR3 loop: CASVRQRGTEAFF. Written as DNA, the CDR3 is TGTGCCAGTGTGAGACAGCGGGGCACTGAAGCTTTCTTT.

This clonotype was picked up many times. This may be a read error: a much more frequent sequence differs by one nucleotide. The chain combines TRBV7-2 with TRBJ2-3; possible D gene TRBD2, 5 bases. The ends were cut back, 3 bases at V and 14 bases at J, with 21 bases in the middle. The germline V gene encodes CDR1 SGHTA and CDR2 FQGNSA. This CDR3 contains 14 residues. CDR3 sequence: CASSLYENTGELYF. The CDR3 DNA reads as TGTGCCAGCAGCTTGTATGAGAACACCGGGGAGCTGTATTTT.

The table lists this clonotype with a count of one. The chain recombines TRBV28 with TRBJ2-5, with 10 bases lining up with TRBD2. The CDR3 is made up of 15 amino acids. Trimming took 4 bases from V and 0 from J; bases not matched to a gene: 2. Germline values: CDR1 MDHEN, CDR2 SYDVKM. The CDR3, as DNA: TGTGCCAGCAGTTACGGACTAGCGGACCAAGAGACCCAGTACTTC. Its translation: CASSYGLADQETQYF.